This is a list of T cell receptor beta chains from one sample in a study of chemoradiotherapy in HPV16-positive cancers. Profiling relied on immunoSEQ multiplex PCR, and the TCRdb table lists in-frame clones only, not all of them. The table includes about 830 clones, around three quarters detected once. Sequencing was performed on tumor tissue, taken from a patient who underwent chemoradiotherapy. These receptors were collected from a human donor with HPV-associated anogenital cancer. The CDR3 runs from the conserved cysteine through the conserved F or W. D genes are given only for firm matches. Only some rows state a clone size, as once, few, many or a class for expanded clones.

TRBD1 | NA | TRBJ1-2 | TRBV15 | CATSTPDRGFSGYTF | TGTGCCACCAGCACCCCGGACAGGGGCTTTTCTGGCTACACCTTC
NA | once | TRBJ2-1 | TRBV7-7 | CASSSPPWRTSYNEQFF | TGTGCCAGCAGCTCCCCTCCTTGGAGGACGTCCTACAATGAGCAGTTCTTC
NA | large | TRBJ1-6 | TRBV5-1 | CASSLLGENSPLHF | TGCGCCAGCAGCTTGTTAGGGGAGAATTCACCCCTCCACTTT
TRBD2 | NA | TRBJ2-3 | TRBV7-2 | CASSLGLAGGHTQYF | TGTGCCAGCAGCTTAGGGCTAGCGGGAGGGCATACGCAGTATTTT
TRBD1 | NA | TRBJ1-2 | TRBV6-5 | CASSYATGGAGGYTF | TGTGCCAGCAGTTACGCGACAGGGGGCGCCGGGGGCTACACCTTC
NA | NA | TRBJ1-5 | TRBV15 | CATSRREVSQPQHF | TGTGCCACCAGCAGGAGGGAAGTTAGTCAGCCCCAGCATTTT
TRBD1 | NA | TRBJ1-5 | TRBV18 | CASSASPGQNHQPQHF | TGTGCCAGCTCAGCTTCCCCGGGACAGAATCACCAGCCCCAGCATTTT
NA | NA | TRBJ2-7 | TRBV5-6 | CASSYTGLEQYF | TGTGCCAGCAGCTATACAGGGTTAGAACAGTACTTC
NA | NA | TRBJ2-6 | TRBV7-9 | CASSLASGANVLTF | TGTGCCAGCAGCTTAGCCTCCGGGGCCAACGTCCTGACTTTC
NA | NA | TRBJ1-1 | TRBV18 | CASSPMGPENTEAFF | TGTGCCAGCTCACCAATGGGACCCGAGAACACTGAAGCTTTCTTT
NA | once | TRBJ2-1 | TRBV20-1 | CSARVIEQFF | TGCAGTGCTAGAGTAATAGAGCAGTTCTTC
NA | NA | TRBJ2-2 | TRBV5-1 | CATKGGIGELFF | TGCGCCACCAAGGGGGGCATCGGGGAGCTGTTTTTT
NA | once | TRBJ2-1 | TRBV23-1 | CASSQTPRLFGQKSYNEQFF | TGCGCCAGCAGTCAAACCCCACGACTCTTCGGACAGAAATCCTACAATGAGCAGTTCTTC
NA | NA | TRBJ1-5 | TRBV7-2 | CASSLAGQVYSNQPQHF | TGTGCCAGCAGCTTAGCAGGGCAGGTCTATAGCAATCAGCCCCAGCATTTT
TRBD2 | NA | TRBJ2-1 | TRBV9 | CASSLAGGLVDEQFF | TGTGCCAGCAGCCTAGCGGGGGGGCTTGTGGATGAGCAGTTCTTC
TRBD2 | NA | TRBJ2-7 | TRBV7-2 | CASSAAGTSGGRGYEQYF | TGTGCCAGCAGCGCGGCCGGGACTAGCGGGGGGCGAGGGTACGAGCAGTACTTC
NA | once | TRBJ1-5 | TRBV2 | CANSERTGSRHF | TGTGCCAACAGTGAAAGGACGGGGTCAAGGCATTTT
NA | NA | TRBJ2-4 | TRBV28 | CASSLPPTGRHIQYF | TGTGCCAGCAGTTTACCCCCGACAGGGAGGCACATTCAGTACTTC
TRBD1 | once | TRBJ1-2 | TRBV5-6 | CASSPPTGRVDYGYTF | TGTGCCAGCAGCCCGCCGACAGGGAGGGTAGACTATGGCTACACCTTC
NA | NA | TRBJ2-3 | TRBV5-4 | CASSETSSTDTQYF | TGTGCCAGCAGCGAGACTAGTAGCACAGATACGCAGTATTTT
NA | NA | TRBJ2-5 | TRBV9 | CASSLHAGHEGETQYF | TGTGCCAGCAGCTTACATGCAGGCCACGAGGGAGAGACCCAGTACTTC
NA | NA | TRBJ2-1 | TRBV7-7 | CASSFGQSSYNEQFF | TGTGCCAGCAGCTTTGGACAGAGCTCCTACAATGAGCAGTTCTTC
TRBD2 | few | TRBJ2-3 | TRBV9 | CASSPHRPQRGSTDTQYF | TGTGCCAGCAGCCCCCATCGCCCTCAGCGGGGCAGCACAGATACGCAGTATTTT
NA | NA | TRBJ2-4 | TRBV7-2 | CASSLKGRGQYF | TGTGCCAGCAGCTTAAAGGGCAGGGGACAGTACTTC
NA | NA | TRBJ2-6 | TRBV4-1 | CASSPSGTTSGANVLTF | TGCGCCAGCAGCCCATCCGGGACCACCTCCGGGGCCAACGTCCTGACTTTC
NA | NA | TRBJ2-2 | TRBV2 | CASSEALAMTGELFF | TGTGCCAGCAGTGAAGCCCTAGCCATGACCGGGGAGCTGTTTTTT
NA | NA | TRBJ1-1 | TRBV7-9 | CASSLAVLENTEAFF | TGTGCCAGCAGCTTAGCGGTGCTGGAAAACACTGAAGCTTTCTTT
NA | NA | TRBJ1-1 | TRBV6-5 | CASSYSKGNTEAFF | TGTGCCAGCAGTTACTCGAAAGGAAACACTGAAGCTTTCTTT
NA | NA | TRBJ2-3 | TRBV2 | CASRVRVDTQYF | TGTGCCAGCAGGGTCAGGGTAGATACGCAGTATTTT
NA | NA | TRBJ1-2 | TRBV4-2 | CASSQEQLGASGYTF | TGTGCCAGCAGCCAAGAACAGCTGGGTGCTAGTGGCTACACCTTC
TRBD1 | hyperexpanded | TRBJ2-2 | TRBV27 | CASTGSGQGNTGELFF | TGTGCCAGCACTGGGTCGGGACAGGGGAACACCGGGGAGCTGTTTTTT
TRBD1 | NA | TRBJ1-2 | TRBV4-2 | CASSQDRRTGGNYGYTF | TGTGCCAGCAGCCAAGATAGAAGGACAGGTGGAAACTATGGCTACACCTTC
TRBD2 | NA | TRBJ2-2 | TRBV27 | CASSFREGRTGELFF | TGTGCCAGCAGTTTCCGGGAGGGCCGAACCGGGGAGCTGTTTTTT
NA | few | TRBJ2-2 | TRBV25-1 | CASSKDDTGELFF | TGTGCCAGCAGCAAAGACGACACCGGGGAGCTGTTTTTT
TRBD2 | NA | TRBJ2-1 | TRBV9 | CASSVSPSGGNNEQFF | TGTGCCAGCAGCGTATCGCCTAGCGGGGGGAACAATGAGCAGTTCTTC
NA | once | TRBJ1-6 | TRBV6-1 | CATRNLMGMHSPLHF | TGTGCCACCAGGAATCTGATGGGGATGCATTCACCCCTCCACTTT
TRBD1 | NA | TRBJ1-1 | TRBV15 | CATSRGQGGNTEAFF | TGTGCCACCAGCAGAGGACAGGGGGGGAACACTGAAGCTTTCTTT
TRBD1 | NA | TRBJ1-4 | TRBV5-1 | CASSLGQGRGANEKLFF | TGCGCCAGCAGCTTGGGACAGGGAAGGGGGGCTAATGAAAAACTGTTTTTT
NA | once | TRBJ2-4 | TRBV5-1 | CASSPTVGMNIQYF | TGCGCCAGCAGCCCGACCGTGGGAATGAACATTCAGTACTTC
NA | NA | TRBJ1-1 | TRBV11-1 | CASSLYRETEAFF | TGTGCCAGCAGCTTATACAGGGAAACTGAAGCTTTCTTT
TRBD2 | NA | TRBJ2-5 | TRBV11-3 | CASSSVGLAHETQYF | TGTGCCAGCAGCTCAGTGGGACTAGCACACGAGACCCAGTACTTC
NA | NA | TRBJ1-6 | TRBV7-2 | CASATRADSPLHF | TGTGCCAGCGCTACCAGGGCGGATTCACCCCTCCACTTT
NA | NA | TRBJ2-1 | TRBV7-3 | CASSFSRGYEQFF | TGTGCCAGCAGTTTTTCCCGGGGGTATGAGCAGTTCTTC
NA | NA | TRBJ2-7 | TRBV14 | CASSQELGRSEQYF | TGTGCCAGCAGCCAAGAGCTGGGAAGGTCCGAGCAGTACTTC
TRBD2 | NA | TRBJ2-1 | TRBV7-2 | CASSSRLAGSQEQFF | TGTGCCAGCAGCTCACGACTAGCGGGATCGCAGGAGCAGTTCTTC
TRBD1 | few | TRBJ2-5 | TRBV9 | CASSSPGQGEETQYF | TGTGCCAGCAGCTCTCCGGGACAGGGAGAGGAGACCCAGTACTTC
NA | NA | TRBJ1-2 | TRBV9 | CASSLGGTYNYGYTF | TGTGCCAGCAGCCTAGGGGGGACTTATAACTATGGCTACACCTTC
NA | NA | TRBJ1-4 | TRBV19 | CASTSPRLLEGGKLFF | TGTGCCAGTACCTCTCCTCGTCTGCTGGAAGGTGGAAAACTGTTTTTT